The 32 T cell receptor beta chains listed next were all sequenced from one sample in a study of blood T cell repertoires in COVID-19. Only in-frame clones appear in the TCRdb table, and some are missing; sequencing was by immunoSEQ multiplex PCR. The table shows 200,000 to 300,000 clones, with roughly 86% occurring only once. The specimen was peripheral blood. The receptors were gathered from a woman aged 55-70 years with COVID-19, enrolled during active disease.

The gene calls are TRBV29-1 and TRBJ1-2, with D unclear. Germline-derived CDR1 and CDR2 are SQVTM and ANQGSEA. The CDR3 extends over 11 amino acids. V was shortened by 7 bases and J by 2 bases, with 8 bases between the two germline ends. For the CDR3, the DNA is TGCAGCGCTACAGAGAACTATGGCTACACCTTC. Residues: CSATENYGYTF.

J is TRBJ1-1 and V is TRBV18; 9 nucleotides align to TRBD1. The length of the CDR3 is 15 residues. Germline-derived CDR1 and CDR2 are KGHSH and LQKENI. V was pared by 5 bases and J by 4 bases, with 8 bases of the junction left unmatched. CDR3 protein: CASSTGTGFGTEAFF. Written as DNA, the CDR3 is TGTGCCAGCTCAACCGGGACAGGGTTTGGCACTGAAGCTTTCTTT.

The chain carries TRBV6-5 and TRBJ2-7, with a possible D match to TRBD2 (7 bases). Germline loops: CDR1 MNHEY, CDR2 SVGAGI. V was cut by 8 bases and J by 6 bases, with 14 bases left in between. The CDR3 loop spans 12 amino acids. This CDR3 is CASSQRGGEQYF. CDR3 DNA: TGTGCCAGCTCCCAGAGGGGGGGCGAGCAGTACTTC.

In this sample, this clone turned up once. The rearrangement joins TRBV7-9 to TRBJ1-6, with D possibly matching TRBD1 (6 bases). The V gene's germline CDR1 is SEHNR and CDR2 FQNEAQ (reference sequence). Trimming pared 6 bases from V and 9 bases from J, leaving 21 bases between. The CDR3 is made up of 16 amino acids. CDR3 protein: CASREQGHGTGSPLHF. The CDR3, as DNA: TGTGCCAGCAGAGAACAGGGCCACGGGACCGGTTCACCCCTCCACTTT.

The chain couples TRBV6-5 to TRBJ1-2; perhaps TRBD1 as D (6 bases). The CDR3 is made up of 15 amino acids. Germline-derived CDR1 and CDR2 are MNHEY and SVGAGI. V dropped 8 bases and J dropped 8 bases, with 24 bases sitting between them. The CDR3 here is CASQKARDNVRGYTF. In DNA, the CDR3 is TGTGCCAGCCAAAAGGCCCGGGACAATGTTAGAGGCTACACCTTC.

The genes are TRBV19 and TRBJ1-5, with 9 bases matching TRBD1. The CDR3 has 17 residues. CDR1 and CDR2 from the germline V gene are LNHDA and SQIVND (reference sequence). Trimming cost V 4 bases and J 4 bases; bases outside gene matches: 11. The CDR3 protein is CASSTRIPGQGNQPQHF. DNA for the CDR3: TGTGCCAGTAGTACCCGGATTCCGGGACAGGGTAATCAGCCCCAGCATTTT.

The chain joins TRBV19 to TRBJ2-7; a possible D gene is TRBD2 (6 bases). Germline CDR1 LNHDA, CDR2 SQIVND (reference sequence). CDR3 length equals 14 residues. Trimming removed 4 bases from V and 1 base from J, with 11 bases in between. CDR3 DNA sequence: TGTGCCAGTAGTAAGAGCGGGCGTTCCTACGAGCAGTACTTC. Translation: CASSKSGRSYEQYF. Combining the CDR3 with reference TRBV19 and TRBJ2-7 gives the whole variable domain DGGITQSPKYLFRKEGQNVTLSCEQNLNHDAMYWYRQDPGQGLRLIYYSQIVNDFQKGDIAEGYSVSREKKESFPLTVTSAQKNPTAFYLCASSKSGRSYEQYFGPGTRLTVT.

The chain recombines TRBV30 with TRBJ1-1; D gene uncertain. V shed 0 bases and J shed 2 bases, with 7 bases lying between them. The length of the CDR3 is 13 residues. CDR1 is GTSNPN, CDR2 SVGIG, per germline (reference sequence). The CDR3, as DNA: TGTGCCTGGAGTGTACTTGTAAACACTGAAGCTTTCTTT. Translation: CAWSVLVNTEAFF.

The J gene is TRBJ2-1, the V gene TRBV28; 10 bases line up with TRBD2. The CDR3 is 15 amino acids. The trim removed 7 bases at V and 2 bases at J, leaving 5 bases unmatched. In germline, CDR1 is MDHEN, CDR2 SYDVKM. For the CDR3, the DNA is TGTGCCAGCAAAGGGACTAGCGTCGCCTACAATGAGCAGTTCTTC. Encoded protein: CASKGTSVAYNEQFF. The complete variable domain, with remaining parts taken from reference TRBV28 and TRBJ2-1, reads DVKVTQSSRYLVKRTGEKVFLECVQDMDHENMFWYRQDPGLGLRLIYFSYDVKMKEKGDIPEGYSVSREKKERFSLILESASTNQTSMYLCASKGTSVAYNEQFFGPGTRLTVL.

DNA for the CDR3: TGTGCCAGTAGTGCTCAGGGTTGGACCGGGGAGCTGTTTTTT. It codes for CASSAQGWTGELFF. V and J are TRBV19 and TRBJ2-2, with D possibly being TRBD1 (5 bases). The CDR3 spans 14 residues. V gave up 5 bases and J gave up 5 bases, with 12 bases separating them. The germline gives CDR1 LNHDA, CDR2 SQIVND (reference sequence).

This clone has only a few counts. The rearrangement joins TRBV5-4 to TRBJ1-2, with unresolved D. The V end lost 4 bases, the J end lost 8 bases, and 15 bases lay between the germline ends. This CDR3 region has 13 residues. The germline gives CDR1 SGHNT, CDR2 YYREEE (reference sequence). The CDR3: CASSPRGGWGYTF. For the CDR3, the DNA is TGTGCCAGCAGCCCCCGGGGAGGATGGGGCTACACCTTC.

The rearrangement links TRBV7-8 to TRBJ2-1, with D tentatively TRBD2 (6 bases). Per germline, CDR1 SGHVS and CDR2 FQNEAQ. This CDR3 has 15 amino acids. V shed 2 bases and J shed 3 bases, with 11 bases lying between them. The CDR3 loop is CASSLILANYNEQFF. The CDR3 DNA follows: TGTGCCAGCAGCTTAATCCTAGCGAACTACAATGAGCAGTTCTTC.

This chain connects TRBV7-3 to TRBJ2-1; 8 bases are a match to TRBD1. The germline V gene has CDR1 SGHTA and CDR2 FQGTGA. This CDR3 comprises 15 residues. V was clipped by 1 base and J by 12 bases; unmatched bases: 11. The CDR3 bases are TGTGCCAGCAGCTTAAGACCAACATTCGGGACAGGGCAGTTCTTC. Its translation: CASSLRPTFGTGQFF. Combining the CDR3 with reference TRBV7-3 and TRBJ2-1 gives the whole variable domain GAGVSQTPSNKVTEKGKYVELRCDPISGHTALYWYRQSLGQGPEFLIYFQGTGAADDSGLPNDRFFAVRPEGSVSTLKIQRTERGDSAVYLCASSLRPTFGTGQFFGPGTRLTVL.

The rearrangement links TRBV3-1 (or the pseudogene TRBV3-2) to TRBJ1-2; no clear D. Germline CDR1 is LGHDT and CDR2 is YNNKEL (reference sequence). Trimming took 4 bases from V and 2 from J, leaving 11 bases between them. The CDR3 has 14 residues. The CDR3 is CASSRRGPNYGYTF. In nucleotides, the CDR3 is TGTGCCAGCAGCCGGCGGGGTCCGAACTATGGCTACACCTTC.

The rearrangement links TRBV6-2 or TRBV6-3 to TRBJ2-1; TRBD2 might be the D (6 bases). The V gene's germline CDR1 is MNHEY and CDR2 SVGEGT. V was clipped by 5 bases and J by 8 bases, with 10 bases between them. The length of the CDR3 is 12 residues. CDR3 nucleotide sequence: TGTGCCAGCAGTCAACTAGCCTATGAGCAGTTCTTC. Protein: CASSQLAYEQFF.

The rearrangement joins TRBV28 to TRBJ1-5, with D perhaps TRBD1 (6 bases). Germline CDR1 and CDR2: MDHEN and SYDVKM. CDR3 length: 16 residues. Trimming took off 6 bases at V and 2 bases at J, with 17 bases between the two ends. The CDR3 is CASRGTGGPGNQPQHF. CDR3 DNA sequence: TGTGCCAGCAGGGGGACCGGGGGGCCTGGCAATCAGCCCCAGCATTTT. Together with reference TRBV28 and TRBJ1-5, the CDR3 gives the full variable domain: DVKVTQSSRYLVKRTGEKVFLECVQDMDHENMFWYRQDPGLGLRLIYFSYDVKMKEKGDIPEGYSVSREKKERFSLILESASTNQTSMYLCASRGTGGPGNQPQHFGDGTRLSIL.

The CDR3 coding sequence is TGTGCCAGCAGTGAAAAGGTAGCGGGAGGGCCCTACGAGCAGTACTTC. This translates into CASSEKVAGGPYEQYF. This chain links TRBV6-1 with TRBJ2-7; TRBD2 agrees at 11 bases. This CDR3 is built from 16 residues. V lost 2 bases and J lost 2; bases outside the gene matches: 5. CDR1 is MNHNS and CDR2 is SASEGT in the germline V gene.

This chain uses TRBV10-3 with TRBJ1-1; D is unclear. The ends were cut back, 4 bases at V and 0 bases at J, with 9 bases in the middle. Germline values: CDR1 ENHRY, CDR2 SYGVKD. This CDR3 comprises 14 residues. The CDR3 here is CAISGGTLNTEAFF. CDR3 DNA sequence: TGTGCCATCAGTGGCGGAACCTTGAACACTGAAGCTTTCTTT.

This sequence joins TRBV5-6 and TRBJ2-7; TRBD2 matches 7 bases. Per the germline V gene, CDR1 is SGHDT and CDR2 is YYEEEE. The V and J ends lost 4 bases and 4 bases, in that order; junction bases with no gene match: 5. There are 13 residues in the CDR3. The DNA for the CDR3 is TGTGCCAGCAGCCCGGGACTAACTTACGAGCAGTACTTC. This translates into CASSPGLTYEQYF. Variable domain in full (rest from reference TRBV5-6 and TRBJ2-7): DAGVTQSPTHLIKTRGQQVTLRCSPKSGHDTVSWYQQALGQGPQFIFQYYEEEERQRGNFPDRFSGHQFPNYSSELNVNALLLGDSALYLCASSPGLTYEQYFGPGTRLTVT.

The rearrangement links TRBV4-3 to TRBJ2-7; 9 nucleotides agree with TRBD2. CDR3 length: 16 residues. The junction had 9 bases not matched to a gene; V was cut back by 3 bases and J by 3 bases. In germline, CDR1 is LGHNA, CDR2 YSLEER. This CDR3 reads CASSHGGLAGSYEQYF. Written as DNA, the CDR3 is TGCGCCAGCAGCCACGGGGGGCTAGCGGGAAGCTACGAGCAGTACTTC.

This clone was picked up a small number of times. The rearrangement links TRBV29-1 to TRBJ1-1; a possible D gene is TRBD1 (5 bases). CDR3 length: 13 residues. Germline values: CDR1 SQVTM, CDR2 ANQGSEA. Trimming took off 4 bases at V and 1 base at J, with 10 bases between the two ends. The CDR3 loop is CSVVEQANTEAFF. Here the CDR3 DNA reads TGCAGCGTTGTGGAACAGGCGAACACTGAAGCTTTCTTT.

CDR3 coding DNA: TGTGCCAGCAGTCTCCTGTCCACTGAAGCTTTCTTT. Translated: CASSLLSTEAFF. This chain connects TRBV28 to TRBJ1-1; unclear D gene. The germline gives CDR1 MDHEN, CDR2 SYDVKM. The CDR3 consists of 12 residues. V lost 5 bases and J lost 4, with 8 bases in between. Based on the CDR3 plus reference TRBV28 and TRBJ1-1, the full variable domain is DVKVTQSSRYLVKRTGEKVFLECVQDMDHENMFWYRQDPGLGLRLIYFSYDVKMKEKGDIPEGYSVSREKKERFSLILESASTNQTSMYLCASSLLSTEAFFGQGTRLTVV.

The J gene is TRBJ1-1, the V gene TRBV19, with 10 positions matching TRBD1. V was clipped by 5 bases and J by 4 bases; unmatched bases: 7. There are 15 residues in the CDR3. CDR1 is LNHDA and CDR2 is SQIVND in the germline V gene (reference sequence). CDR3 sequence: CASSLRQGAVTEAFF. The CDR3 DNA sequence: TGTGCCAGTAGTCTCCGACAGGGGGCTGTCACTGAAGCTTTCTTT.

The CDR3 region has the DNA TGCAGTGCTAGTCTACAGCTCAACATCTATGGCTACACCTTC. Protein: CSASLQLNIYGYTF. The rearrangement links TRBV20-1 to TRBJ1-2; D remains ambiguous. CDR3 length: 14 residues. V was shortened by 3 bases and J by 4 bases, with 15 bases between the two germline ends. The germline V gene encodes CDR1 DFQATT and CDR2 SNEGSKA (reference sequence).

This rearrangement joins TRBV3-1 (or the pseudogene TRBV3-2) to TRBJ1-2; 8 nucleotides line up with TRBD1. J gave up 7 bases and V 4 bases, and 14 bases lay outside the gene matches. The CDR3 totals 16 residues. The germline CDR1 and CDR2 sequences are LGHDT and YNNKEL (reference sequence). DNA for the CDR3: TGTGCCAGCAGCCCTCGCCAATACCAGGGGGCGCTTGGCTACACCTTC. Translated: CASSPRQYQGALGYTF.

The chain is built from TRBV14 and TRBJ2-7; the match to TRBD2 covers 7 bases. CDR3 size: 20 residues. Germline loops: CDR1 SGHDN, CDR2 FVKESK. V was clipped by 6 bases and J by 2 bases; unmatched bases: 25. The DNA for the CDR3 is TGTGCCAGCAGTCCAGGTAGGGCGGGAATAAGCGGGATCAGCACCTACGAGCAGTACTTC. It yields the protein CASSPGRAGISGISTYEQYF.

The chain joins TRBV9 to TRBJ2-2; a possible D gene is TRBD2 (5 bases). The CDR3 extends over 15 amino acids. Germline CDR1 SGDLS, CDR2 YYNGEE. V lost 0 bases to trimming and J lost 5 bases, with 11 bases between them. The CDR3 region is CASSVASGGTGELFF. The CDR3 DNA reads as TGTGCCAGCAGCGTAGCTAGTGGAGGTACCGGGGAGCTGTTTTTT.

This clone has only a few counts. The chain links TRBV11-2 to TRBJ1-4; D uncertain. Germline CDR1 and CDR2: SGHAT and FQNNGV. Trimming cost V 5 bases and J 6 bases, with 16 bases left between them. The CDR3 runs to 15 residues. In nucleotides, the CDR3 is TGTGCCAGCAGCCTGCGCCTCGGGGTTGATGAAAAACTGTTTTTT. Its protein product is CASSLRLGVDEKLFF.

This chain joins TRBV20-1 and TRBJ2-3, with TRBD2 identical over 9 bases. Germline CDR1 reads DFQATT; CDR2 reads SNEGSKA (reference sequence). J was trimmed by 7 bases and V by 3 bases; bases with no gene match: 8. The CDR3 length is 14 residues. CDR3 loop: CSASRREGGHTQYF. CDR3 DNA: TGCAGTGCTAGTAGGCGGGAGGGGGGGCATACGCAGTATTTT.

This clone has just one count. V and J are TRBV15 and TRBJ2-1; 10 bases match TRBD2. The CDR3 totals 17 residues. With V trimmed by 2 bases and J by 6 bases, 10 bases remained unmatched. Germline CDR1 LNHNV, CDR2 YYDKDF (reference sequence). DNA for the CDR3: TGTGCCACCAGCAGAACATCACTAGCGGGACCTACCAATGAGCAGTTCTTC. This gives the protein CATSRTSLAGPTNEQFF. Full variable domain (rest looked up from reference TRBV15 and TRBJ2-1): DAMVIQNPRYQVTQFGKPVTLSCSQTLNHNVMYWYQQKSSQAPKLLFHYYDKDFNNEADTPDNFQSRRPNTSFCFLDIRSPGLGDTAMYLCATSRTSLAGPTNEQFFGPGTRLTVL.

The chain couples TRBV4-2 to TRBJ2-7; possible D gene TRBD2, 6 bases. This CDR3 region has 16 residues. Germline-derived CDR1 and CDR2 are LGHNA and YNFKEQ. V gave up 6 bases and J gave up 1 base, with 19 bases separating them. The CDR3, as DNA: TGTGCCAGCAGGAAGGAAGGGACTGGGCGATCCTACGAGCAGTACTTC. Protein sequence: CASRKEGTGRSYEQYF.

This clone was seen more than once but under ten times. This sequence joins TRBV19 and TRBJ2-5; D is possibly TRBD1 (5 bases). The germline V gene has CDR1 LNHDA and CDR2 SQIVND (reference sequence). V lost 5 bases and J 1 base, leaving 8 bases between the germline ends. This CDR3 is built from 13 residues. In DNA, the CDR3 is TGTGCCAGTAGTCCAGGGTCCCAAGAGACCCAGTACTTC. This sequence encodes CASSPGSQETQYF.